Shown below are 28 T cell receptor beta chains from a single sample sequenced in a study of T cell repertoires in cytomegalovirus infection. What these receptors recognize is not known. TCRdb passed the reads through MiXCR, listing each CDR3 protein once. The table lists roughly 45,000 distinct CDR3 sequences, 20% to 25% of them singletons. Material for sequencing was PBMCs, sequenced either directly or after in vitro stimulation (not recorded which). The receptors were sampled from a human donor in good health (CMV status not recorded). Some clones in this sample may be carry-over from other donors' samples.

This clonotype was observed many times. The chain has TRBV7-6 and TRBJ2-5; TRBD1 agrees at 9 bases. J lost 5 bases, V lost 4 bases, and 8 bases had no gene match. CDR1 and CDR2 from the germline V gene are SGHVS and FNYEAQ. The CDR3 length is 15 residues. DNA for the CDR3: TGTGCCAGCAGCTCTATGGACAGGGGATTGGAGACCCAGTACTTC. Protein product: CASSSMDRGLETQYF.

The rearrangement links TRBV5-6 to TRBJ1-1, with D unresolved. Trimming took 2 bases from V and 0 from J, leaving 8 bases between them. The CDR3 spans 14 residues. Germline CDR1 and CDR2: SGHDT and YYEEEE. The CDR3, as DNA: TGTGCCAGCAGCTTTGGATTCATGAACACTGAAGCTTTCTTT. This codes for CASSFGFMNTEAFF.

The chain joins TRBV29-1 to TRBJ2-7, with a tentative D call TRBD2 (5 bases). V was pared by 0 bases and J by 8 bases, with 14 bases between. This CDR3 region has 13 residues. Germline V gene sequence: CDR1 SQVTM, CDR2 ANQGSEA. CDR3 sequence reads: CSVEDAGTYQQYF. The CDR3 nucleotides read TGCAGCGTTGAAGACGCGGGTACTTACCAGCAGTACTTC.

This clonotype was observed at least ten times. The rearrangement uses TRBV7-6 and TRBJ2-5; 12 nucleotides match TRBD1. Per germline, CDR1 SGHVS and CDR2 FNYEAQ. V shed 4 bases, J shed 4 bases, and the junction held 4 bases outside the gene matches. The CDR3 extends over 15 amino acids. The CDR3 sequence: CASSWDRGRGETQYF. CDR3 DNA sequence: TGTGCCAGCAGCTGGGACAGGGGGCGAGGAGAGACCCAGTACTTC. Full variable domain (remainder filled in from reference TRBV7-6 and TRBJ2-5): GAGVSQSPRYKVTKRGQDVALRCDPISGHVSLYWYRQALGQGPEFLTYFNYEAQQDKSGLPNDRFSAERPEGSISTLTIQRTEQRDSAMYRCASSWDRGRGETQYFGPGTRLLVL.

This clonotype was picked up many times. The rearrangement uses TRBV6-1 and TRBJ2-5; D ambiguous. CDR3 length: 14 amino acids. From germline, CDR1 is MNHNS and CDR2 SASEGT. Trimming shortened V by 2 bases and J by 2 bases, and 9 bases separated the two germline ends. CDR3 sequence reads: CASSESVLQETQYF. CDR3 sequence (DNA): TGTGCCAGCAGTGAATCAGTTCTACAAGAGACCCAGTACTTC.

The rearrangement joins TRBV19 to TRBJ1-5; TRBD1 might be the D (5 bases). Trimming took 3 bases from V and 7 from J, leaving 13 bases between them. Germline V gives CDR1 LNHDA, CDR2 SQIVND (reference sequence). The CDR3 sequence is 14 residues long. The CDR3 loop reads CASSMVGRGQPQHF. CDR3 sequence (DNA): TGTGCCAGTAGTATGGTTGGGAGGGGACAGCCCCAGCATTTT.

This clonotype was detected a few times. This sequence joins TRBV4-3 and TRBJ2-7; TRBD2 agrees at 10 bases. Losses at the gene ends were 1 base for V and 4 bases for J; bases not matched to a gene: 4. Germline V CDR1 and CDR2: LGHNA, YSLEER. The CDR3 runs to 15 residues. The DNA of the CDR3 is TGCGCCAGCAGCCAAGGTACTAGCGGGGAGTACGAGCAGTACTTC. Amino acid sequence: CASSQGTSGEYEQYF.

This chain links TRBV12-3 or TRBV12-4 with TRBJ2-5, with D tentatively TRBD1 (6 bases). The V and J ends lost 3 bases and 3 bases respectively, with 8 bases between them. The CDR3 runs 13 residues. The CDR3 sequence is CASSLYREETQYF. The CDR3 region has the DNA TGTGCCAGCAGTTTGTACAGGGAAGAGACCCAGTACTTC.

V and J are TRBV7-8 and TRBJ2-1, with 9 nucleotides matching TRBD2. Germline CDR1 and CDR2: SGHVS and FQNEAQ. This CDR3 is 16 amino acids long. V dropped 6 bases and J dropped 0; count of bases not matched to a gene: 6. CDR3 sequence reads: CASRRLAGPSYNEQFF. As DNA, the CDR3 is TGTGCCAGCAGGCGCCTAGCGGGGCCCTCCTACAATGAGCAGTTCTTC.

This chain links TRBV7-9 with TRBJ2-3; TRBD2 matches 10 bases. V lost 4 bases, J lost 2 bases, and 9 bases stayed unmatched. Germline lookup yields CDR1 SEHNR and CDR2 FQNEAQ (reference sequence). The CDR3 sequence is 17 residues long. The CDR3 loop reads CASSSYGLAALTDTQYF. CDR3 bases: TGTGCCAGCAGCTCCTACGGACTAGCGGCCCTCACAGATACGCAGTATTTT.

This chain uses TRBV20-1 with TRBJ2-3, with 7 nucleotides matching TRBD2. Germline CDR1 DFQATT, CDR2 SNEGSKA (reference sequence). This CDR3 has 15 amino acids. Losses at the gene ends were 7 bases for V and 2 bases for J; bases not matched to a gene: 12. In DNA, the CDR3 is TGCAGTGGCCGGGGGACTACAATTATCACAGATACGCAGTATTTT. This codes for CSGRGTTIITDTQYF.

This clonotype has ten or more counts. This chain links TRBV20-1 with TRBJ1-6; 7 positions match TRBD1. Trimming took 6 bases from V and 7 from J; bases not matched to a gene: 9. Germline CDR1 is DFQATT and CDR2 is SNEGSKA (reference sequence). The CDR3 has 14 residues. In DNA form, the CDR3 reads TGCAGTGCGTCGGCAGGGGGGGAGAATTCACCCCTCCACTTT. Its protein product is CSASAGGENSPLHF.

This clonotype was observed many times. The chain has TRBV12-3 or TRBV12-4 and TRBJ2-1; TRBD2 agrees at 10 bases. The CDR3 consists of 16 residues. V lost 5 bases, J lost 14 bases, and 18 bases stayed unmatched. CDR3 coding DNA: TGTGCCAGCAGTGAGTTTCAGGTCGGTAGCGGGGGGCACGAGTTCTTC. As protein: CASSEFQVGSGGHEFF.

This clonotype was seen repeatedly, ten times or more. The V call is TRBV18, the J call TRBJ1-2; D remains unclear. The CDR3 runs to 14 residues. V was pared by 1 base and J by 7 bases, with 13 bases between. CDR1 is KGHSH, CDR2 LQKENI, per germline. The DNA of the CDR3 is TGTGCCAGCTCACCACTCTCGACCGCAAGTGGCTACACCTTC. As protein: CASSPLSTASGYTF.

This clonotype was seen ten or more times. The chain employs TRBV7-9 and TRBJ2-7; D unresolved. V was shortened by 5 bases and J by 0 bases, with 17 bases between the two germline ends. The CDR3 runs 16 residues. The germline CDR1 and CDR2 sequences are SEHNR and FQNEAQ (reference sequence). DNA for the CDR3: TGTGCCAGCAGCCCGTGGGAATCCCGAACCTCCTACGAGCAGTACTTC. This translates into CASSPWESRTSYEQYF.

At least ten counts were recorded for this clonotype. The chain has TRBV20-1 and TRBJ2-1, with 7 bases matching TRBD1. J lost 4 bases, V lost 4 bases, and 10 bases had no gene match. Germline CDR1 is DFQATT and CDR2 is SNEGSKA (reference sequence). This CDR3 spans 15 amino acids. CDR3 sequence: CSAKNPGQNYNEQFF. CDR3 DNA: TGCAGTGCTAAAAATCCGGGACAGAATTACAATGAGCAGTTCTTC.

The rearrangement links TRBV11-2 to TRBJ2-3, with D perhaps assigned TRBD1 or TRBD2 (6 bases each). This CDR3 has 14 amino acids. Trimming shortened V by 1 base and J by 8 bases, and 13 bases separated the two germline ends. The germline V gene encodes CDR1 SGHAT and CDR2 FQNNGV. The CDR3 sequence: CASSLAGAGFTQYF. For the CDR3, the DNA is TGTGCCAGCAGCTTAGCGGGGGCTGGTTTTACGCAGTATTTT.

The rearrangement joins TRBV5-4 to TRBJ1-1; D might be TRBD1 (6 bases). CDR1 SGHNT and CDR2 YYREEE come from the germline V gene (reference sequence). Trimming shortened V by 6 bases and J by 5 bases, and 20 bases separated the two germline ends. CDR3 size: 15 residues. The CDR3: CASNAPSQGLTEAFF. The CDR3 region has the DNA TGTGCCAGCAACGCCCCCTCACAGGGTCTAACTGAAGCTTTCTTT.

This clonotype appeared a single time. This chain joins TRBV11-2 and TRBJ2-3; possibly TRBD1 or TRBD2 for D (5 bases each). Germline lookup yields CDR1 SGHAT and CDR2 FQNNGV. V was pared by 3 bases and J by 5 bases, with 15 bases between. CDR3 size: 15 residues. DNA for the CDR3: TGTGCCAGCAGCTTCTTTGGGGGAGTTCTAGATACGCAGTATTTT. Amino acids: CASSFFGGVLDTQYF.

The chain recombines TRBV11-2 with TRBJ2-3; D unclear. Germline V lookup: CDR1 SGHAT, CDR2 FQNNGV. Trimming took 1 base from V and 0 from J, leaving 11 bases between them. The CDR3 loop spans 16 amino acids. The DNA for the CDR3 is TGTGCCAGCAGCTTAGGCCTGTGGGTAAGCACAGATACGCAGTATTTT. It encodes CASSLGLWVSTDTQYF.

This clonotype showed up many times. V usage is TRBV11-1 and J usage is TRBJ2-1; TRBD1 or TRBD2 may be the D gene (6 bases each). The germline V and J ends were trimmed by 4 bases and 0 bases, with 10 bases remaining between them. CDR3 length: 15 amino acids. Germline assignment: CDR1 SGHAT and CDR2 FQDESV (reference sequence). CDR3 in DNA: TGTGCCAGCAGCTCGGGGGCAAACTCCTACAATGAGCAGTTCTTC. Translating gives CASSSGANSYNEQFF.

There are a few counts of this clonotype. V usage is TRBV4-1 and J usage is TRBJ2-3, with TRBD2 as a possible D gene (5 bases). Deletions cut 0 bases from V and 7 bases from J, with 20 bases between. Germline values: CDR1 MGHRA, CDR2 YSYEKL. The CDR3 totals 17 residues. In DNA form, the CDR3 reads TGCGCCAGCAGCCAAGAGCTGACCCCCGCACTAGGAAATACGCAGTATTTT. Residues: CASSQELTPALGNTQYF.

The CDR3 region is CASGLVIGTASYEQYF. CDR3 DNA: TGTGCTAGTGGTTTGGTAATTGGGACAGCCTCCTACGAGCAGTACTTC. This sequence joins TRBV12-5 and TRBJ2-7; 7 nucleotides align to TRBD1. The CDR3 is 16 residues long. Losses at the gene ends were 0 bases for V and 0 bases for J; bases not matched to a gene: 5. The germline V gene encodes CDR1 LGHNT and CDR2 FRNRAP.

This clonotype came up many times. The chain employs TRBV20-1 and TRBJ1-5, with TRBD1 as a possible D gene (6 bases). This CDR3 comprises 12 residues. The germline V gene encodes CDR1 DFQATT and CDR2 SNEGSKA (reference sequence). The germline V and J ends were trimmed by 6 bases and 7 bases, with 13 bases remaining between them. The CDR3 DNA sequence: TGCAGTGCCGGCGGGGGCAGCCAGCCCCAGCATTTT. Translated: CSAGGGSQPQHF.

The CDR3: CASSSTEAFF. CDR3 DNA sequence: TGTGCCAGCAGTAGCACTGAAGCTTTCTTT. The chain joins TRBV6-5 to TRBJ1-1, with D hard to call. Between the trimmed V and J ends, which lost 5 bases and 4 bases, there was a span of 2 bases. The CDR3 spans 10 residues. Germline CDR1 reads MNHEY; CDR2 reads SVGAGI.

The V gene is TRBV4-1, the J gene TRBJ1-2; 7 bases map to TRBD1. With V trimmed by 4 bases and J by 8 bases, 10 bases remained unmatched. Germline CDR1 and CDR2: MGHRA and YSYEKL. The CDR3 is 14 residues long. The CDR3 is CASSPGDRAEGYTF. As DNA, the CDR3 is TGCGCCAGCAGCCCGGGCGACAGGGCAGAGGGCTACACCTTC.

The table lists this clonotype with a few counts. This sequence joins TRBV6-1 and TRBJ2-3; the match to TRBD1 covers 8 bases. The germline gives CDR1 MNHNS, CDR2 SASEGT. CDR3 length: 15 amino acids. J lost 0 bases, V lost 6 bases, and 5 bases had no gene match. As DNA, the CDR3 is TGTGCCAGCAGAGACAGGGGCGAGAGCACAGATACGCAGTATTTT. Protein product: CASRDRGESTDTQYF.

V and J are TRBV7-2 and TRBJ2-6, with D uncertain. CDR1 is SGHTA, CDR2 FQGNSA, per germline. The V end was cut by 5 bases, the J end by 0 bases, with 8 bases between. The CDR3 is 15 residues long. CDR3 in DNA: TGTGCCAGCAGCCTCGGTTTCTCTGGGGCCAACGTCCTGACTTTC. This codes for CASSLGFSGANVLTF. The complete variable domain, with remaining parts taken from reference TRBV7-2 and TRBJ2-6, reads GAGVSQSPSNKVTEKGKDVELRCDPISGHTALYWYRQSLGQGLEFLIYFQGNSAPDKSGLPSDRFSAERTGGSVSTLTIQRTQQEDSAVYLCASSLGFSGANVLTFGAGSRLTVL.